What follows describes a single TCR beta chain. Its specificity is unknown. The sample is drawn from a study of shared clonotypes between healthy human individuals. V lost 5 bases and J lost 5; bases outside the gene matches: 12. The CDR3 runs 16 residues. CDR1 and CDR2 from the germline V gene are KGHSH and LQKENI. The authors divided CD4+ cells into CD45RA+ naive and CD45RA-negative memory subsets. Findings of the study overall: Shared clonotypes across all four donors exceeded non-shared ones in generation probability.

Measured with immunoSEQ multiplex PCR; TCRdb has only the in-frame clones, and not every one. The sample has about 2.5 million clones; roughly 92% are singletons. Sequencing used naive CD4+ T cells from PBMCs. Sample subset: CD45RA+ positively selected. This receptor was taken from a man aged 18 to 30 in good health. Some clones in this sample may be carry-over from other donors' samples. The gene calls are TRBV18 and TRBJ2-7, with 10 bases identical to TRBD2. This CDR3 is CASSAGLANTLHEQYF. In nucleotides, the CDR3 is TGTGCCAGCTCAGCGGGACTAGCGAATACCCTTCACGAGCAGTACTTC.